This T cell receptor beta chain was observed in a study of post-analysis software for immune sequencing data. Study-level points and caveats: Controls showed lower frequencies than patients for roughly 5 TRBV segments, and TRBV5-6, TRBV5-1 and TRBV20-1 were among these. Same-batch preparations were strongly co-clustered by F measure.

Unique-molecular-identifier-tagged TCR beta cDNA libraries were used. TCRdb independently ran MiXCR on the PCR reads; one entry per CDR3 protein. The data show about 400,000 distinct CDR3 sequences, with around 33% seen just once and around an eighth held by the top ten. This clonotype has a handful of counts. Its antigen is currently unknown. Trimming shortened V by 0 bases and J by 3 bases, and 15 bases separated the two germline ends. The CDR3 is 16 residues long. Germline V CDR1 and CDR2: ENHRY, SYGVKD. The source of this sequence is a girl aged 5 to 17 with multiple sclerosis. Sequenced sample: blood. The rearrangement links TRBV10-3 to TRBJ2-7, with a possible D match to TRBD2 (5 bases). CDR3 loop: CAISESTRETGYEQYF. The DNA of the CDR3 is TGTGCCATCAGTGAGTCGACGAGGGAAACGGGCTACGAGCAGTACTTC.